Below are 5 T cell receptor beta chains sequenced from a single sample in a study of T cell responses to AZD1222 COVID-19 vaccine. Only in-frame clones appear in the TCRdb table, and some are missing; sequencing was by immunoSEQ multiplex PCR. The sample has about 140,000 clones; approximately 91% are singletons. Sequencing was performed on peripheral blood, taken on day 0 of AZD1222 vaccination. The receptors here all came from an adult in good health.

The chain carries TRBV27 and TRBJ1-1; D perhaps matches TRBD1 (5 bases). Trimming removed 6 bases at V and 3 bases at J, with 20 bases between. From germline, CDR1 is MNHEY and CDR2 SMNVEV (reference sequence). The CDR3 runs to 16 residues. DNA for the CDR3: TGTGCCAGCAGGATGGGAGTCGGGGCGCCGGACACTGAAGCTTTCTTT. This sequence encodes CASRMGVGAPDTEAFF.

The chain links TRBV5-1 to TRBJ2-5, with 10 positions matching TRBD2. The junction had 7 bases not matched to a gene; V was cut back by 3 bases and J by 2 bases. This CDR3 is built from 16 residues. CDR1 is SGHRS and CDR2 is YFSETQ in the germline V gene. CDR3 sequence: CASSYTVAGGQETQYF. The CDR3 region has the DNA TGCGCCAGCAGCTACACCGTAGCGGGGGGACAAGAGACCCAGTACTTC.

This clone occurred a few times. The rearrangement uses TRBV5-6 and TRBJ2-7, with 9 nucleotides matching TRBD2. Germline V gene sequence: CDR1 SGHDT, CDR2 YYEEEE. The CDR3 is 18 amino acids. Germline trimming cut 4 bases from V and 4 bases from J; bases unmatched to any gene: 18. The DNA for the CDR3 is TGTGCCAGCAGCCCAAAAAGGGGGAGCGGGAGGTGGGGATACGAGCAGTACTTC. It specifies CASSPKRGSGRWGYEQYF.

The rearrangement joins TRBV5-1 to TRBJ2-1; TRBD2 matches at 11 bases. The V segment lost 1 base and the J segment 0 bases; nucleotides outside the gene matches: 15. CDR1 is SGHRS and CDR2 is YFSETQ in the germline V gene. The CDR3 spans 21 residues. Written as DNA, the CDR3 is TGCGCCAGCAGCTTGAGGCTTTCTAGCGGGGGGAAGATCAGCTCCTACAATGAGCAGTTCTTC. Encoded protein: CASSLRLSSGGKISSYNEQFF.

This clone was found a few times. The V call is TRBV3-1 (or the pseudogene TRBV3-2), the J call TRBJ1-2; tentatively, D is TRBD1 (5 bases). The CDR3 loop spans 13 amino acids. Germline lookup yields CDR1 LGHDT and CDR2 YNNKEL (reference sequence). With 2 bases removed from V and 7 bases from J, the gap between germline ends came to 11 bases. The CDR3 sequence: CASSQSATGGYTF. As DNA, the CDR3 is TGTGCCAGCAGCCAATCGGCCACAGGTGGCTACACCTTC.